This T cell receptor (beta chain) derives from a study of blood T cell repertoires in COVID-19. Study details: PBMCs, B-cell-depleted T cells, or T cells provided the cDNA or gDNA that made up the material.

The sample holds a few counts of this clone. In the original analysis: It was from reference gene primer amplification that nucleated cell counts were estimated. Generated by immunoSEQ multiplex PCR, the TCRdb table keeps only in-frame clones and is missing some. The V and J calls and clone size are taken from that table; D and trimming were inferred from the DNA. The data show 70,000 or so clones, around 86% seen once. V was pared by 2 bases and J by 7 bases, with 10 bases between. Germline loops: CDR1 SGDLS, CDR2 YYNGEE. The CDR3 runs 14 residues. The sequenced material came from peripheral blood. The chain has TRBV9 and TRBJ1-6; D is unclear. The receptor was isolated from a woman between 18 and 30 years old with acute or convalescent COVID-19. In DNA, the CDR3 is TGTGCCAGCAGCGTCGGGGATTTCAATTCACCCCTCCACTTT. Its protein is CASSVGDFNSPLHF.